This TCR beta chain was obtained from a study of cytomegalovirus exposure and HLA in healthy donors. Broader study findings: V- and J-gene trimming of TCR beta was linked (in a later analysis) to a missense DCLRE1C variant. The study flagged about 160 TCR beta chains as cytomegalovirus-associated.

Those who donated were healthy bone marrow donors. Comments on this clone: What it recognizes is unknown.

The germline CDR1 and CDR2 sequences are SGHVS and FNYEAQ. The CDR3 is 15 amino acids. The ends were cut back, 5 bases at V and 1 base at J, with 12 bases in the middle. The PCR used 60 Vbeta and 13 Jbeta primers. As handled by the study authors: Per a later analysis, the number of unique TCR beta chains was some 82 million, of which about 10 million were shared. Sequenced by immunoSEQ multiplex PCR; TCRdb stores in-frame clones only, minus some. D and trimming come from the DNA, and the V and J calls and clone size come from that table. The data show hundreds of thousands of clones, roughly 83% seen once.

The chain is built from TRBV7-6 and TRBJ2-1; D call uncertain. The TCR comes from a boy between 2 and 10 years old in good health and CMV-seronegative. The sample taken for sequencing was PBMCs. The CDR3 nucleotides read TGTGCCAGCAGCCGTTTACATAATTCCTACAATGAGCAGTTCTTC. Its translation: CASSRLHNSYNEQFF.